This T cell receptor (beta chain) is from a study of blood T cell repertoires in COVID-19. Study-wide context: The study drew acute and convalescent COVID-19 samples from the United States, Italy and Spain. Sources were T cells, B-cell-depleted T cells, or PBMCs; the material itself was cDNA or gDNA.

Authors' analysis steps: Reference gene primer amplification gave estimated nucleated cell counts. TCRdb's copy holds only in-frame clones and misses some; the assay was immunoSEQ multiplex PCR. V, J and clone size were drawn from that table, and D and trimming were deduced from the DNA. The sample contains a few hundred thousand clones, around 86% of which appear only once. The CDR3 spans 14 residues. Trimming removed 2 bases from V and 4 bases from J; junction bases left unmatched: 2. CDR1 and CDR2 (germline): MNHEY, SVGAGI. The clonotype was recovered from a man in his forties or fifties who had recovered from COVID-19. The specimen sequenced was peripheral blood. V is TRBV6-5 and J is TRBJ1-1; 9 positions agree with TRBD1. In nucleotides, the CDR3 is TGTGCCAGCAGTTACCTGACAGGGGGCACTGAAGCTTTCTTT. Residues: CASSYLTGGTEAFF.